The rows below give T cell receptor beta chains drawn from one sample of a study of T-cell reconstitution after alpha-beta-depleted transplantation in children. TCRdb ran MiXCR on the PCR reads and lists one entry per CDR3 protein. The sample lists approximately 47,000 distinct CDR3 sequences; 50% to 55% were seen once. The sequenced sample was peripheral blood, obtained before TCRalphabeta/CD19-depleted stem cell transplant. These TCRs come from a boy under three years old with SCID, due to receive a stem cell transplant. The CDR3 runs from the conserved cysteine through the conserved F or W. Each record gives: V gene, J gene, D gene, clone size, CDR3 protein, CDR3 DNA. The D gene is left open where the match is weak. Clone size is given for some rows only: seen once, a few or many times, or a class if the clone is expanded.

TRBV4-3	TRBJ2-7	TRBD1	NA	CASSQGDRTYEQYF	TGCGCCAGCAGCCAGGGGGACAGGACTTACGAGCAGTACTTC
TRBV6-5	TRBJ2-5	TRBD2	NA	CASSYSSVAGRETQYF	TGTGCCAGCAGTTACTCGAGTGTAGCGGGGCGAGAGACCCAGTACTTC
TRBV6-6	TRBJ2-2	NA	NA	CAVFTGELFF	TGTGCCGTGTTTACCGGGGAGCTGTTTTTT
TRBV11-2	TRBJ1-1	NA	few	CASSSPLTEAFF	TGTGCCAGCAGCTCCCCTCTCACTGAAGCTTTCTTT
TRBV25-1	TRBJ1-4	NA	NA	CASSAGVDEKLFF	TGTGCCAGCAGTGCAGGGGTCGATGAAAAACTGTTTTTT
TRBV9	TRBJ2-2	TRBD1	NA	CASSVPQGPNTGELFF	TGTGCCAGCAGCGTCCCACAGGGGCCGAACACCGGGGAGCTGTTTTTT
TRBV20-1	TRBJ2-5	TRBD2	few	CSARDFQRGAMETQYF	TGCAGTGCTAGAGATTTTCAGCGGGGGGCGATGGAGACCCAGTACTTC
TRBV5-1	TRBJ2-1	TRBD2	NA	CASSLVAGAHNEQFF	TGCGCCAGCAGCTTGGTAGCGGGGGCACACAATGAGCAGTTCTTC
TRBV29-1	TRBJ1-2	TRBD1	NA	CSVGQGNYGYTF	TGCAGCGTTGGACAGGGGAACTATGGCTACACCTTC
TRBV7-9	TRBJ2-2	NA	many	CASSSRSVGYTGELFF	TGTGCCAGCAGCTCGCGAAGTGTGGGGTACACCGGGGAGCTGTTTTTT
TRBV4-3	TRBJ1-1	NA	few	CASSRPGEAFF	TGCGCCAGCAGCCGACCAGGGGAGGCTTTCTTT
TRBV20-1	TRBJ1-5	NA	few	CSAAHTGGSQPQHF	TGCAGTGCTGCTCATACGGGGGGCAGTCAGCCCCAGCATTTT
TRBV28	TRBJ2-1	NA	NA	CASSFSGALYNEQFF	TGTGCCAGCAGTTTTTCGGGGGCCCTCTACAATGAGCAGTTCTTC
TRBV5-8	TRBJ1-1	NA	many	CASSLGAGMNTEAFF	TGTGCCAGCAGCTTGGGGGCTGGGATGAACACTGAAGCTTTCTTT
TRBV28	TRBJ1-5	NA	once	CASSIQSRFSNQPQHF	TGTGCCAGCAGTATACAGTCGCGGTTTAGCAATCAGCCCCAGCATTTT
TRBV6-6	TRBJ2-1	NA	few	CAGGLGSYNEQFF	TGTGCCGGAGGACTCGGGTCCTACAATGAGCAGTTCTTC
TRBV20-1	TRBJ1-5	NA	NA	CSASWGGGNQPQHF	TGCAGTGCTAGCTGGGGGGGCGGCAATCAGCCCCAGCATTTT
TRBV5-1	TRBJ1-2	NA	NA	CASSYRVGYGYTF	TGCGCCAGCAGCTACCGGGTTGGCTATGGCTACACCTTC
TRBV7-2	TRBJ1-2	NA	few	CASSEPTRIYGYTF	TGTGCCAGCAGCGAACCTACCCGGATCTATGGCTACACCTTC
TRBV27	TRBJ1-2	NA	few	CASSLEEASCCGYTF	TGTGCCAGCAGTTTAGAAGAAGCCTCATGTTGTGGCTACACCTTC
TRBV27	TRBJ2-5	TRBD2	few	CASRLAGGPQETQYF	TGTGCCAGCAGGCTAGCGGGGGGGCCCCAAGAGACCCAGTACTTC
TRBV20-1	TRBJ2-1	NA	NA	CSARQYNEQFF	TGCAGTGCTAGACAATACAATGAGCAGTTCTTC
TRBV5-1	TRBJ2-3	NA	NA	CASSAGTPPGLTDTQYF	TGCGCCAGCAGCGCCGGGACTCCCCCGGGTCTTACAGATACGCAGTATTTT
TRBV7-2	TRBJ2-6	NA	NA	CASTGANVLTF	TGTGCCAGCACTGGGGCCAACGTCCTGACTTTC
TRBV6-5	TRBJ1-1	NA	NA	CASSRWNTEAFF	TGTGCCAGCAGTCGATGGAACACTGAAGCTTTCTTT
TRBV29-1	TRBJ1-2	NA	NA	CSVEQGGYGYTF	TGCAGCGTTGAACAGGGCGGCTATGGCTACACCTTC
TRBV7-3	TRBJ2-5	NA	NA	CASSLSPQETQYF	TGTGCCAGCAGCTTAAGTCCCCAAGAGACCCAGTACTTC